The rows below give T cell receptor beta chains drawn from one sample of a study of regulatory T cells in long-lasting Graves disease. TCRdb re-analysed the multiplex PCR reads in MiXCR, keeping a single row per CDR3 protein. This sample has approximately 400,000 distinct CDR3 sequences; 14% to 15% occur once, and the top ten carry over 15%. This sample was shared with a second study, whose subject was T cells in Graves' hyperthyroidism and ophthalmopathy.

Sequencing used peripheral blood mononuclear cells (PBMCs), obtained at new diagnosis, from a patient treated with antithyroid drugs. The origin of the receptors is a woman in her twenties or thirties with Graves disease. Each CDR3 is given with its conserved first and last residue. A D gene is named only where the DNA matches it firmly. Clone size is shown for a subset of rows, as once, few, many or a class of expanded clone.

many	TRBV24-1	TRBD1	TRBJ1-5	CATSANRGISNQPQHF	TGTGCCACCAGTGCTAACAGGGGGATAAGTAATCAGCCCCAGCATTTT
many	TRBV6-2/TRBV6-3	-	TRBJ2-5	CASTETGRETQYF	TGTGCCAGCACAGAAACAGGAAGGGAGACCCAGTACTTC
many	TRBV6-1	TRBD2	TRBJ2-5	CASRTSGGETQYF	TGTGCCAGCAGGACTAGCGGGGGAGAGACCCAGTACTTC
few	TRBV7-3	-	TRBJ2-2	CASSPGTLTGELFF	TGTGCCAGCAGCCCTGGGACCTTAACCGGGGAGCTGTTTTTT
-	TRBV27	TRBD2	TRBJ2-3	CASRPPTAGVSTDTQYF	TGTGCCAGCCGGCCGCCGACAGCGGGGGTTTCCACAGATACGCAGTATTTT
many	TRBV12-3/TRBV12-4	-	TRBJ1-1	CASQVGVNTEAFF	TGTGCCAGCCAGGTGGGGGTGAACACTGAAGCTTTCTTT
few	TRBV7-3	-	TRBJ1-6	CASSLHTGPNSPLHF	TGTGCCAGCAGCTTACACACAGGCCCTAATTCACCCCTCCACTTT
-	TRBV7-9	TRBD1	TRBJ2-7	CASSNKQGALGLVQYF	TGTGCCAGCAGCAACAAACAGGGGGCTCTCGGTCTTGTGCAGTACTTC
-	TRBV5-1	TRBD2	TRBJ2-1	CASSLARWEGRYNEQFF	TGCGCCAGCAGCTTGGCTAGGTGGGAGGGCCGATACAATGAGCAGTTCTTC
few	TRBV7-9	-	TRBJ2-7	CASSFPGVDEQYF	TGTGCCAGCAGCTTCCCTGGGGTCGACGAGCAGTACTTC
few	TRBV29-1	TRBD1	TRBJ2-2	CSVGQGADTGELFF	TGCAGCGTTGGGCAGGGGGCCGACACCGGGGAGCTGTTTTTT
few	TRBV6-1	TRBD1	TRBJ1-6	CASSTDRGRNSPPHF	TGTGCCAGCAGCACTGACAGGGGGCGAAATTCACCCCCCCACTTT
-	TRBV4-2	-	TRBJ2-5	CASSHVGTQYF	TGTGCCAGCAGCCATGTAGGGACCCAGTACTTC
many	TRBV5-1	-	TRBJ2-1	CASSLEGGSNEQFF	TGCGCCAGCAGCTTGGAGGGGGGAAGCAATGAGCAGTTCTTC
-	TRBV11-2	-	TRBJ2-6	CASGLDLVGASGANVLTF	TGTGCCAGCGGCTTAGATCTGGTAGGGGCCTCTGGGGCCAACGTCCTGACTTTC
many	TRBV2	-	TRBJ2-1	CASTPPGAGNEQFF	TGTGCCAGCACCCCCCCGGGAGCGGGCAATGAGCAGTTCTTC
many	TRBV20-1	-	TRBJ2-5	CSARDWLEETQYF	TGCAGTGCTAGAGATTGGCTGGAAGAGACCCAGTACTTC
many	TRBV11-2	TRBD1	TRBJ2-7	CASSPHRGSGEQYF	TGTGCCAGCAGCCCACACAGGGGGTCGGGAGAGCAGTACTTC
-	TRBV10-2	TRBD1	TRBJ2-7	CASSEFRDRGSYEQYF	TGCGCCAGCAGTGAGTTCCGGGACAGGGGTTCCTACGAGCAGTACTTC
-	TRBV13	TRBD2	TRBJ2-1	CASSSAGVGSNEQFF	TGTGCCAGCAGCTCCGCGGGAGTAGGGAGCAATGAGCAGTTCTTC
many	TRBV12-3/TRBV12-4	-	TRBJ2-4	CASSPEGRVWDIQYF	TGTGCCAGCAGCCCAGAGGGGCGAGTTTGGGACATTCAGTACTTC
many	TRBV27	TRBD1	TRBJ1-1	CASRKQGANGEAFF	TGTGCCAGCAGAAAGCAGGGGGCGAATGGTGAAGCTTTCTTT
many	TRBV12-3/TRBV12-4	-	TRBJ2-7	CASSVWSRGLPMRRDGEQYF	TGTGCCAGCAGTGTCTGGTCTAGGGGACTTCCTATGAGAAGGGACGGAGAGCAGTACTTC
-	TRBV7-3	-	TRBJ2-3	CASSRTDDTQYF	TGTGCCAGCAGCCGGACGGATGATACGCAGTATTTT
-	TRBV7-8	TRBD2	TRBJ2-7	CASRQTSGEQYF	TGTGCCAGCAGACAAACTAGCGGCGAGCAGTACTTC
few	TRBV20-1	-	TRBJ2-1	CSAGTPLEQFF	TGCAGTGCCGGAACGCCCCTGGAGCAGTTCTTC
many	TRBV5-6	TRBD1	TRBJ1-5	CASSGGQGRGNQPQHF	TGTGCCAGCAGCGGCGGACAGGGGAGGGGCAATCAGCCCCAGCATTTT
many	TRBV6-1	TRBD2	TRBJ2-1	CASSPLGTSGSRHNEQFF	TGTGCCAGCAGCCCGCTTGGGACTAGCGGGAGTAGGCACAATGAGCAGTTCTTC
-	TRBV12-3/TRBV12-4	-	TRBJ2-1	CASSPPIGTDEQFF	TGTGCCAGCAGTCCCCCAATAGGGACGGATGAGCAGTTCTTC
few	TRBV3-1	TRBD2	TRBJ2-7	CASSADNPLRYPLAGGWSYEQYF	TGTGCCAGCAGTGCCGACAACCCGCTGAGGTATCCCTTAGCGGGAGGGTGGTCCTACGAGCAGTACTTC
few	TRBV6-2/TRBV6-3	-	TRBJ2-1	CASSYRRGDEQFF	TGTGCCAGCAGTTACCGCCGGGGCGATGAGCAGTTCTTC
few	TRBV7-2	-	TRBJ2-2	CASSADSGGELSF	TGTGCCAGCAGCGCAGACAGCGGCGGGGAGCTGTCTTTT
-	TRBV7-9	-	TRBJ2-5	CASSLAAHQETQYF	TGTGCCAGCAGCTTAGCTGCACACCAGGAGACCCAGTACTTC
many	TRBV27	TRBD1	TRBJ2-1	CASSLGQGRPYNEQFF	TGTGCCAGCAGTTTAGGACAGGGGAGACCCTACAATGAGCAGTTCTTC
-	TRBV7-2	TRBD2	TRBJ2-3	CASSLYLAGEVDTQYF	TGTGCCAGCAGCTTGTACCTAGCGGGAGAGGTAGATACGCAGTATTTT
many	TRBV6-1	-	TRBJ2-7	CASGKRAVYEQYF	TGTGCCAGCGGGAAGCGCGCGGTTTACGAGCAGTACTTC
many	TRBV6-2/TRBV6-3	-	TRBJ1-4	CASFGGGLDEKLFF	TGTGCCAGCTTTGGAGGGGGATTGGATGAAAAACTGTTTTTT
many	TRBV6-1	TRBD2	TRBJ2-1	CASSDAGDYNEQFF	TGTGCCAGCAGTGACGCGGGGGACTACAATGAGCAGTTCTTC
many	TRBV29-1	-	TRBJ2-4	CSVELGGLNIQYF	TGCAGCGTCGAACTCGGGGGGCTGAACATTCAGTACTTC
few	TRBV29-1	TRBD2	TRBJ2-2	CSGGTTNTGELFF	TGCAGCGGGGGGACTACGAACACCGGGGAGCTGTTTTTT
many	TRBV12-3/TRBV12-4	TRBD2	TRBJ2-1	CASSLGRGRGTVAGGRNEQFF	TGTGCCAGCAGCCTAGGAAGGGGGAGGGGGACTGTAGCGGGAGGGCGTAATGAGCAGTTCTTC